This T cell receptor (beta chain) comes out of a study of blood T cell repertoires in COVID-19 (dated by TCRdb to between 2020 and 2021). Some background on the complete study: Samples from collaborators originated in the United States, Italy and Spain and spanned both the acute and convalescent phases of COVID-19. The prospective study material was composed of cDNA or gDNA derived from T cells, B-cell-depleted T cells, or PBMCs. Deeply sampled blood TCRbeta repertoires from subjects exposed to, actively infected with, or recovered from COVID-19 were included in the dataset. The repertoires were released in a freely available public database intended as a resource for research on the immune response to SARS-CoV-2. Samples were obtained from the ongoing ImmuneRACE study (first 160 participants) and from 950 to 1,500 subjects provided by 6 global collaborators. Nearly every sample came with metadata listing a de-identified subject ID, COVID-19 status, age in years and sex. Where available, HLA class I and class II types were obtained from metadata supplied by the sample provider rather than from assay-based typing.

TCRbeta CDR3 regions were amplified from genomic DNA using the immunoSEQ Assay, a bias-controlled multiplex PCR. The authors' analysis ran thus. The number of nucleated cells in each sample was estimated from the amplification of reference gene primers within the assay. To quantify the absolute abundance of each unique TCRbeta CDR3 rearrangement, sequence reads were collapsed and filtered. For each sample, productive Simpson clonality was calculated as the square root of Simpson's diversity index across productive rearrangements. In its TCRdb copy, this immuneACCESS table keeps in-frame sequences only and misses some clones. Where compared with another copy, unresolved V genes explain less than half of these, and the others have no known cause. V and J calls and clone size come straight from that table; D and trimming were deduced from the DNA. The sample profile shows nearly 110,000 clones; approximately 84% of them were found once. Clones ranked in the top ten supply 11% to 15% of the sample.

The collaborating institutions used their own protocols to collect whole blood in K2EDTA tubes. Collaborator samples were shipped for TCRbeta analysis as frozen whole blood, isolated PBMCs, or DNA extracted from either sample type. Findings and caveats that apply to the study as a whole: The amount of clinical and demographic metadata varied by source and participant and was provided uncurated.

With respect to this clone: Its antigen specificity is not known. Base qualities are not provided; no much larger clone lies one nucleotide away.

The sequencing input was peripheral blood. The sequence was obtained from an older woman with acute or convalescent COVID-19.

CDR3 protein: CASSEVSLYEQYF. At the DNA level, the sequence is TGTGCCAGCAGTGAAGTGTCCTTATACGAGCAGTACTTC. This chain joins TRBV6-1 to TRBJ2-7, with no D gene named confidently. CDR1 MNHNS and CDR2 SASEGT are derived from the germline V gene. From its cysteine to its phenylalanine, the CDR3 spans 13 amino acids. Only the CDR3 part of the read is kept: 39 bases, read in frame from the first base. The V end loses 1 base and the J end loses 4 bases, and a stretch of 8 bases separates them.